Below, 24 T cell receptor beta chains from the same sample are listed, as sequenced in a study of CD8+CD57+ T cells in acquired aplastic anemia. TCR beta VDJ and CDR3 profiles were obtained from a genomic DNA template. One entry per CDR3 protein, called by TCRdb with MiXCR from the reads. This table has 350,000 to 450,000 distinct CDR3 sequences, about two thirds appearing once. Specimen: sorted CD4+, CD8+, or CD8+CD57+ T cells (not recorded which) from PBMCs. The receptor source for this set is a human donor in good health, serving as a control.

This chain connects TRBV6-1 to TRBJ2-4; D is ambiguous. V shed 6 bases and J shed 2 bases, with 14 bases lying between them. CDR1 and CDR2 from the germline V gene are MNHNS and SASEGT. The CDR3 has 15 amino acids. The CDR3 DNA sequence: TGTGCCAGCAGGCCGGACGATCCTCCCAAAAACATTCAGTACTTC. Amino acid sequence: CASRPDDPPKNIQYF.

The rearrangement joins TRBV5-1 to TRBJ2-7, with 8 bases that match TRBD1. The CDR3 sequence is 14 residues long. CDR1 is SGHRS and CDR2 is YFSETQ in the germline V gene. The V and J ends lost 4 bases and 5 bases, in that order; junction bases with no gene match: 8. The chain's CDR3 is CASSRQGAGNEQYF. The CDR3 DNA follows: TGCGCCAGCAGCCGTCAGGGGGCTGGAAACGAGCAGTACTTC.

CDR3 nucleotides: TGTGCCAGCAGCTCCGGCTCAGGGGGCACTGAAGCTTTCTTT. It yields the protein CASSSGSGGTEAFF. This sequence joins TRBV7-2 and TRBJ1-1, with 7 bases aligning to TRBD1. J was trimmed by 4 bases and V by 4 bases; bases with no gene match: 6. CDR3 length equals 14 residues. In germline, CDR1 is SGHTA, CDR2 FQGNSA. Supplemented by reference TRBV7-2 and TRBJ1-1, the full variable domain reads GAGVSQSPSNKVTEKGKDVELRCDPISGHTALYWYRQSLGQGLEFLIYFQGNSAPDKSGLPSDRFSAERTGGSVSTLTIQRTQQEDSAVYLCASSSGSGGTEAFFGQGTRLTVV.

Comments on this clonotype: One base away lies a much larger clone, so this may be a sequencing read error. The chain joins TRBV7-9 to TRBJ2-7, with 12 bases matching TRBD1. There are 15 residues in the CDR3. CDR1 is SEHNR, CDR2 FQNEAQ, per germline (reference sequence). V trimming: 11 bases; J trimming: 7 bases; junction bases outside the gene matches: 15. CDR3 bases: TGTGCCCGCAACCTGGCCGGGACAGGGGGCTTTGAGCAGTACTTC. This sequence encodes CARNLAGTGGFEQYF.

The chain carries TRBV7-8 and TRBJ1-2; no definite D call. Trimming cost V 1 base and J 6 bases, with 15 bases left between them. Germline V gene data show CDR1 as SGHVS and CDR2 as FQNEAQ. The CDR3 loop spans 15 amino acids. The CDR3 DNA is TGTGCCAGCAGCTTAGACGCCCGGGAGAACAATGGCTACACCTTC. It encodes CASSLDARENNGYTF.

This clonotype showed up just a few times. The chain carries TRBV19 and TRBJ2-5, with 11 bases aligning to TRBD2. The germline gives CDR1 LNHDA, CDR2 SQIVND (reference sequence). The trim removed 7 bases at V and 4 bases at J, leaving 8 bases unmatched. The CDR3 runs to 15 residues. CDR3 amino acids: CASTSSGGAGETQYF. The CDR3 DNA is TGTGCCAGTACTAGTAGCGGGGGGGCCGGAGAGACCCAGTACTTC.

The chain employs TRBV6-4 and TRBJ1-3; no reliable D call. The CDR3 totals 14 residues. Between the trimmed V and J ends, which lost 5 bases and 2 bases, there was a span of 10 bases. Germline lookup yields CDR1 MRHNA and CDR2 SNTAGT. The CDR3 protein is CASSRESPGNTIYF. The CDR3 DNA sequence: TGTGCCAGCAGTAGGGAAAGCCCTGGAAACACCATATATTTT.

This clonotype was found many times. The rearrangement links TRBV12-5 to TRBJ2-2; no clear D gene. Trimming removed 4 bases from V and 0 bases from J, with 9 bases in between. Germline loops: CDR1 LGHNT, CDR2 FRNRAP. CDR3 length equals 15 residues. In nucleotides, the CDR3 is TGTGCTAGTGGTTATAGGGTTGCGAACACCGGGGAGCTGTTTTTT. Residues: CASGYRVANTGELFF.

As to this clonotype: A junction end diverges from the germline sequence, so it may reflect a read error. The chain carries TRBV7-4 and TRBJ2-5, with D possibly TRBD2 on 6 matching bases. CDR3 length: 14 amino acids. The germline gives CDR1 SGHVT, CDR2 SQSDAQ. In DNA form, the CDR3 reads TGTGCCAGCAGCGTACAGGTAGGGAGGAATGAAAAACTGTTC. Its translation: CASSVQVGRNEKLF.

A remark on this clonotype: Germline is not matched at one junction end, which may reflect a read error. The CDR3 sequence is CASSFAGGGRLQYF. DNA for the CDR3: TGTGCCAGCAGCTTCGCTGGCGGGGGTCGTCTCCAGTATTTC. This chain joins TRBV7-2 and TRBJ2-5; 7 bases are a match to TRBD2. CDR1 and CDR2 from the germline V gene are SGHTA and FQGNSA. The CDR3 totals 14 residues.

As to this clonotype: At one end, the junction sequence differs from germline, possibly due to a read error. The chain has TRBV25-1 and TRBJ2-2; D uncertain. CDR3 length equals 12 residues. The germline gives CDR1 MGHDK, CDR2 SYGVNS. For the CDR3, the DNA is TGTGCCAGCAGCGTAGTCCTCGGGCAGCTGTTTTTT. As protein: CASSVVLGQLFF.

The chain employs TRBV2 and TRBJ1-6, with 7 bases identical to TRBD1. Germline V gene sequence: CDR1 SNHLY, CDR2 FYNNEI. The CDR3 has 16 amino acids. Trimming cost V 5 bases and J 10 bases; bases outside gene matches: 14. CDR3 DNA sequence: TGTGCCAGCAGTTCAGGCGGGACAGACATCGGATCACCCCTCCACTTT. Its translation: CASSSGGTDIGSPLHF. Filled out from reference TRBV2 and TRBJ1-6, the complete variable domain reads EPEVTQTPSHQVTQMGQEVILRCVPISNHLYFYWYRQILGQKVEFLVSFYNNEISEKSEIFDDQFSVERPDGSNFTLKIRSTKLEDSAMYFCASSSGGTDIGSPLHFGNGTRLTVT.

The rearrangement joins TRBV11-2 to TRBJ2-7; 8 nucleotides match TRBD2. The junction had 6 bases not matched to a gene; V was cut back by 3 bases and J by 2 bases. The germline gives CDR1 SGHAT, CDR2 FQNNGV. The CDR3 length is 15 residues. This CDR3 reads CASSFEAGDPYEQYF. The CDR3 DNA sequence: TGTGCCAGCAGCTTCGAAGCGGGGGACCCCTACGAGCAGTACTTC.

This clonotype was observed at least ten times. This chain connects TRBV6-1 to TRBJ1-4; 9 bases are a match to TRBD1. Per germline, CDR1 MNHNS and CDR2 SASEGT. Unmatched junction bases numbered 8, after V lost 10 bases and J lost 5 bases. The CDR3 is 14 residues long. Here the CDR3 reads CATVPDRGNEKLFF. The CDR3 nucleotides are TGTGCCACCGTCCCGGACAGGGGAAATGAAAAACTGTTTTTT.

A single count supports this clonotype. The chain combines TRBV7-9 with TRBJ1-1; weak D call: TRBD1 (5 bases). The V end was cut by 5 bases, the J end by 0 bases, with 19 bases between. CDR3 length: 17 amino acids. The germline V gene encodes CDR1 SEHNR and CDR2 FQNEAQ (reference sequence). CDR3 sequence: CASSAPTGRVVNTEAFF. CDR3 nucleotides: TGTGCCAGCAGCGCACCCACGGGGCGGGTAGTGAACACTGAAGCTTTCTTT.

The chain employs TRBV7-9 and TRBJ2-1; the match to TRBD2 covers 7 bases. CDR3 length equals 16 residues. The germline V gene encodes CDR1 SEHNR and CDR2 FQNEAQ (reference sequence). Germline trimming cut 6 bases from V and 11 bases from J; bases unmatched to any gene: 19. The chain's CDR3 is CASSQLPSGESSQQFF. As DNA, the CDR3 is TGTGCCAGCAGTCAGCTGCCTAGCGGCGAGAGTAGTCAGCAGTTCTTC.

The chain combines TRBV7-2 with TRBJ1-2; TRBD1 might be the D (5 bases). Trimming removed 0 bases from V and 8 bases from J, with 13 bases in between. The germline V gene encodes CDR1 SGHTA and CDR2 FQGNSA. The CDR3 contains 14 residues. CDR3 sequence reads: CASSLAGGGGGYTF. The CDR3 bases are TGTGCCAGCAGCTTAGCAGGCGGGGGAGGAGGCTACACCTTC.

With regard to this clonotype: One end of the junction varies from germline; a read error may be responsible. The V call is TRBV7-7, the J call TRBJ2-3; D assignment may be TRBD1 or TRBD2 (6 bases each). Germline CDR1 reads SSHAT; CDR2 reads FNYEAQ (reference sequence). The length of the CDR3 is 13 residues. In DNA, the CDR3 is TGTGCTAGCAGCGAGGGGGGCTTAGATACGCAGTACTTT. Protein product: CASSEGGLDTQYF.

About this clonotype: Here the CDR3 omits its conserved ending phenylalanine or tryptophan, so a read error is the likely source. The limits of the CDR3 on the DNA are not certain, so only TCRdb's listed CDR3 is given. The chain combines TRBV7-6 with TRBJ2-4; the D call in the table, TRBD2, was not verified against the DNA. Germline V gene sequence: CDR1 SGHVS, CDR2 FNYEAQ. A total of 13 residues make up the CDR3, ends included. CDR3 in amino acids: CASSLLGRASHHY.

About this clonotype itself: An end of the junction does not agree with germline; a read error may underlie this. The chain has TRBV9 and TRBJ1-5; TRBD1 agrees at 8 bases. The CDR3 covers 13 residues. Germline assignment: CDR1 SGDLS and CDR2 YYNGEE. The CDR3 bases are TGTGCCAGCAGCGAAGGACAGGGAAAGCCCTACGAGTTT. Its translation: CASSEGQGKPYEF.

J is TRBJ1-5 and V is TRBV15; D remains unclear. The J call may be mistaken, given a closer DNA end match to TRBJ2-5. Germline values: CDR1 LNHNV, CDR2 YYDKDF (reference sequence). This CDR3 has 14 amino acids. Here the CDR3 DNA reads TGTGCCACCAGCACAGATCTCGGGTCTCACCCCCAGTACTTC. Protein: CATSTDLGSHPQYF.

The chain is built from TRBV6-5 and TRBJ2-6; D is uncertain. The germline CDR1 and CDR2 sequences are MNHEY and SVGAGI. CDR3 length: 13 residues. V was cut by 0 bases and J by 4 bases, with 1 base left in between. The CDR3 reads CASSYSGANVLTF. The DNA of the CDR3 is TGTGCCAGCAGTTACTCGGGGGCCAACGTCCTGACTTTC.

The chain links TRBV19 to TRBJ1-2; 9 bases are shared with TRBD1. The ends lost 9 bases at V and 8 bases at J; junction bases unmatched: 13. Germline V gene lookup returns CDR1 LNHDA and CDR2 SQIVND (reference sequence). The CDR3 is 14 amino acids. The CDR3 DNA follows: TGTGCCAGCAGCCGGGACAGGGAACTTCTGGGCTACACCTTC. Translating gives CASSRDRELLGYTF.

The V gene is TRBV5-6, the J gene TRBJ1-2; D is unclear. CDR1 SGHDT and CDR2 YYEEEE come from the germline V gene. V lost 4 bases and J 3 bases, leaving 13 bases between the germline ends. CDR3 size: 14 residues. The CDR3 DNA sequence: TGTGCCAGCAGCCTTAGGGTTGGGGACTATGGCTACACCTTC. Its protein is CASSLRVGDYGYTF.